Below are 22 T cell receptor beta chains sequenced from a single sample in a study of T cell repertoires and HLA-DP antigens. Antigen specificity for these receptors is unknown. Here immunoSEQ multiplex PCR was the method, and the copy in TCRdb shows in-frame clones only, minus some. This sample carries about 89,000 clones, approximately 89% of them seen once, and the ten largest clones take 1.7%. What was sequenced was CD4+ T cells from PBMCs. The receptors were sampled from a man aged 50 to 59 in good health and CMV-seronegative.

DNA of the CDR3: TGTGCCAGCAGCCTTCCAACCTCTAGCGCCCGGCTAAATACGCAGTATTTT. This encodes CASSLPTSSARLNTQYF. The rearrangement links TRBV28 to TRBJ2-3; tentative D call: TRBD2 (6 bases). This CDR3 spans 17 amino acids. Trimming removed 6 bases at V and 7 bases at J, with 26 bases between. Per the germline V gene, CDR1 is MDHEN and CDR2 is SYDVKM.

This clone is a singleton in its sample. This chain links TRBV7-2 with TRBJ1-1; TRBD1 agrees at 9 bases. Trimming took 4 bases from V and 2 from J; bases not matched to a gene: 5. The CDR3 has 15 residues. Germline V gives CDR1 SGHTA, CDR2 FQGNSA. CDR3 loop: CASSSQGAGNTEAFF. The CDR3 DNA reads TGTGCCAGCAGCTCACAGGGGGCGGGTAACACTGAAGCTTTCTTT.

This chain joins TRBV2 and TRBJ2-7; 8 bases are shared with TRBD1. The V and J ends lost 1 base and 5 bases, in that order; junction bases with no gene match: 4. This CDR3 has 14 residues. Germline CDR1 SNHLY, CDR2 FYNNEI. CDR3 sequence reads: CASSEDRGAHEQYF. In DNA, the CDR3 is TGTGCCAGCAGTGAAGACAGGGGGGCCCACGAGCAGTACTTC.

This sequence joins TRBV10-3 and TRBJ2-3; D is undetermined. Trimming shortened V by 0 bases and J by 4 bases, and 2 bases separated the two germline ends. This CDR3 has 12 amino acids. The V gene's germline CDR1 is ENHRY and CDR2 SYGVKD. CDR3 region: CAISESADTQYF. Here the CDR3 DNA reads TGTGCCATCAGTGAGTCCGCAGATACGCAGTATTTT.

This sequence joins TRBV6-1 and TRBJ2-3, with TRBD2 identical over 10 bases. The CDR3 length is 17 residues. Germline CDR1 is MNHNS and CDR2 is SASEGT. After removal of 1 base from V and 7 bases from J, the junction contained 11 bases not matched to a gene. This CDR3 is CASSEEGKLAGSHTQYF. DNA of the CDR3: TGTGCCAGCAGTGAAGAGGGAAAACTAGCGGGATCCCATACGCAGTATTTT.

This clone was found once. J is TRBJ1-3 and V is TRBV15, with TRBD1 matching over 11 bases. Germline trimming cut 4 bases from V and 1 base from J; bases unmatched to any gene: 9. Germline assignment: CDR1 LNHNV and CDR2 YYDKDF (reference sequence). This CDR3 spans 18 amino acids. CDR3 nucleotides: TGTGCCACCAGCAAAGGATACGGACAGGGGGCTTCTGGAAACACCATATATTTT. This codes for CATSKGYGQGASGNTIYF. The whole variable domain, remainder taken from reference TRBV15 and TRBJ1-3, is DAMVIQNPRYQVTQFGKPVTLSCSQTLNHNVMYWYQQKSSQAPKLLFHYYDKDFNNEADTPDNFQSRRPNTSFCFLDIRSPGLGDTAMYLCATSKGYGQGASGNTIYFGEGSWLTVV.

J is TRBJ2-1 and V is TRBV11-2; D uncertain. CDR1 is SGHAT and CDR2 is FQNNGV in the germline V gene. The CDR3 extends over 12 amino acids. V was pared by 1 base and J by 12 bases, with 10 bases between. CDR3 sequence: CASSLGVTRQFF. The CDR3 region has the DNA TGTGCCAGCAGCTTAGGTGTGACACGGCAGTTCTTC. Full variable domain (remainder filled in from reference TRBV11-2 and TRBJ2-1): EAGVAQSPRYKIIEKRQSVAFWCNPISGHATLYWYQQILGQGPKLLIQFQNNGVVDDSQLPKDRFSAERLKGVDSTLKIQPAKLEDSAVYLCASSLGVTRQFFGPGTRLTVL.

The J gene is TRBJ2-3, the V gene TRBV21-1; the D call in the table, TRBD1, was not verified against the DNA. TRBV21-1 is a pseudogene segment. The CDR3 consists of 15 residues. The CDR3 spells CASSPQGANTDTQYF. Written as DNA, the CDR3 is TGTGCCAGCAGCCCCCAGGGGGCCAACACAGATACGCAGTATTTT.

The chain couples TRBV5-4 to TRBJ2-5; TRBD2 matches 9 bases. Trimming took 4 bases from V and 4 from J; bases not matched to a gene: 8. Per the germline V gene, CDR1 is SGHNT and CDR2 is YYREEE (reference sequence). This CDR3 is built from 15 residues. Here the CDR3 DNA reads TGTGCCAGCAGCGCACCAGCGGGAGGCGGAGAGACCCAGTACTTC. It translates to CASSAPAGGGETQYF.

V gene TRBV6-5 combines with J gene TRBJ2-3; D possibly uses TRBD1 or TRBD2 (6 bases each). This CDR3 has 13 residues. Germline CDR1 reads MNHEY; CDR2 reads SVGAGI. With 5 bases removed from V and 10 bases from J, the gap between germline ends came to 16 bases. The CDR3 DNA follows: TGTGCCAGCAGTCCGATTAGGGGGGCCCCGCAGTATTTT. This sequence encodes CASSPIRGAPQYF.

The chain carries TRBV4-3 and TRBJ1-6; D is undetermined. Trimming stripped 0 bases from V and 8 bases from J, with 11 bases between. Germline-derived CDR1 and CDR2 are LGHNA and YSLEER. This CDR3 comprises 15 residues. CDR3 region: CASSQDVAEDSPLHF. The CDR3 DNA follows: TGCGCCAGCAGCCAAGATGTAGCCGAGGATTCACCCCTCCACTTT.

The CDR3 DNA sequence: TGTGCCAGCAGCCAAGAGGGAGGGGGGAATCAGCCCCAGCATTTT. Its translation is CASSQEGGGNQPQHF. The chain has TRBV7-9 and TRBJ1-5; TRBD1 might be the D (6 bases). Germline V gene lookup returns CDR1 SEHNR and CDR2 FQNEAQ (reference sequence). The CDR3 is 15 amino acids. V lost 5 bases and J 4 bases, leaving 15 bases between the germline ends.

The CDR3, as DNA: TGTGCCTGGAGGCCCAGTAAGGGCTACACCTTC. Protein: CAWRPSKGYTF. The chain has TRBV30 and TRBJ1-2, with D unresolved. V lost 3 bases and J 8 bases, leaving 10 bases between the germline ends. Germline CDR1 is GTSNPN and CDR2 is SVGIG (reference sequence). This CDR3 has 11 residues. Using reference TRBV30 and TRBJ1-2 for the parts outside the CDR3, the full variable domain is SQTIHQWPATLVQPVGSPLSLECTVEGTSNPNLYWYRQAAGRGLQLLFYSVGIGQISSEVPQNLSASRPQDRQFILSSKKLLLSDSGFYLCAWRPSKGYTFGSGTRLTVV.

The chain recombines TRBV4-1 with TRBJ1-4; D perhaps matches TRBD1 (5 bases). V was cut by 1 base and J by 8 bases, with 14 bases left in between. Germline V CDR1 and CDR2: MGHRA, YSYEKL. The length of the CDR3 is 15 residues. The CDR3 bases are TGCGCCAGCAGCCAAGGGGGGATGGCTTACGAAAAACTGTTTTTT. Protein sequence: CASSQGGMAYEKLFF.

The chain has TRBV10-1 and TRBJ2-2; tentative D call: TRBD2 (5 bases). Germline V gene data show CDR1 as WNHNN and CDR2 as SYGVQD (reference sequence). This CDR3 region has 15 residues. V lost 2 bases and J lost 7, with 14 bases in between. The CDR3 sequence is CASSEVGVSVGELFF. In DNA form, the CDR3 reads TGCGCCAGCAGTGAGGTGGGAGTATCGGTCGGGGAGCTGTTTTTT.

This chain links TRBV4-1 with TRBJ2-3; 8 nucleotides line up with TRBD2. Germline assignment: CDR1 MGHRA and CDR2 YSYEKL. V lost 2 bases and J lost 1; bases outside the gene matches: 14. CDR3 length: 19 amino acids. This CDR3 reads CASSQRGAGGPHGTDTQYF. CDR3 nucleotide sequence: TGCGCCAGCAGCCAACGCGGTGCGGGGGGACCCCATGGCACAGATACGCAGTATTTT.

V and J are TRBV19 and TRBJ1-2; 8 positions match TRBD1. The CDR3 has 15 residues. The junction had 4 bases not matched to a gene; V was cut back by 0 bases and J by 4 bases. CDR1 is LNHDA and CDR2 is SQIVND in the germline V gene (reference sequence). The CDR3 is CASSIEGQGSYGYTF. CDR3 nucleotides: TGTGCCAGTAGTATAGAAGGACAGGGATCCTATGGCTACACCTTC. The whole variable domain, filled in from reference TRBV19 and TRBJ1-2, reads DGGITQSPKYLFRKEGQNVTLSCEQNLNHDAMYWYRQDPGQGLRLIYYSQIVNDFQKGDIAEGYSVSREKKESFPLTVTSAQKNPTAFYLCASSIEGQGSYGYTFGSGTRLTVV.

The chain uses TRBV30 and TRBJ1-4, with D perhaps TRBD1 (5 bases). V lost 3 bases to trimming and J lost 8 bases, with 16 bases between them. This CDR3 comprises 14 residues. Germline values: CDR1 GTSNPN, CDR2 SVGIG (reference sequence). CDR3 in DNA: TGTGCCTGGAGGGCCCACGGGGCGCGGGAAAAACTGTTTTTT. Its translation is CAWRAHGAREKLFF.

The CDR3 loop reads CATSRERGIAADTQYF. Written as DNA, the CDR3 is TGTGCCACCAGCAGAGAGAGGGGGATAGCGGCAGATACGCAGTATTTT. V and J are TRBV15 and TRBJ2-3, with D perhaps assigned TRBD1 or TRBD2 (6 bases each). This CDR3 is built from 16 residues. Trimming shortened V by 0 bases and J by 4 bases, and 14 bases separated the two germline ends. Germline CDR1 LNHNV, CDR2 YYDKDF (reference sequence).

V gene TRBV4-2 combines with J gene TRBJ1-3, with TRBD1 identical over 9 bases. Per the germline V gene, CDR1 is LGHNA and CDR2 is YNFKEQ. The V gene end was trimmed by 8 bases and the J gene end by 0 bases; junction bases not matched to a gene: 11. The CDR3 contains 17 residues. The CDR3 loop reads CASRGRDRVDSGNTIYF. For the CDR3, the DNA is TGTGCCAGCCGAGGCCGGGACAGGGTCGACTCTGGAAACACCATATATTTT.

The rearrangement links TRBV28 to TRBJ1-2; D gene unclear. Germline V gives CDR1 MDHEN, CDR2 SYDVKM. The germline V and J ends were trimmed by 5 bases and 5 bases, with 15 bases remaining between them. The CDR3 totals 14 residues. DNA of the CDR3: TGTGCCAGCAGTGTGGGCCGGCCGGAATATGGCTACACCTTC. Translation: CASSVGRPEYGYTF.

J is TRBJ2-7 and V is TRBV28, with D maybe TRBD2 (5 bases). V lost 8 bases, J lost 5 bases, and 16 bases lay in between. CDR3 size: 13 residues. Germline V gives CDR1 MDHEN, CDR2 SYDVKM. CDR3 region: CASSPGLQNEQYF. The CDR3 DNA reads as TGTGCCAGCTCCCCGGGGTTACAGAACGAGCAGTACTTC.